A selection of T cell receptor beta chains follows, all from one sample in a study of molecular identifiers for immune sequencing clone quantification. One entry per CDR3 protein results from TCRdb running MiXCR on the PCR reads. The table records roughly 320,000 distinct CDR3 sequences, roughly 23% of them present only once. Sequencing was carried out using naive CD8+ T cells from blood, with Jurkat cell RNA spiked in. The receptors originated from a human donor in good health. Some libraries in this study had Jurkat cell RNA spiked in. CDR3s include the opening cysteine and the closing phenylalanine or tryptophan. D genes are given only for firm matches. Size is stated for part of the rows, as once, few or many counts, or as a class when the clone is expanded.

d_gene: NA; abundance: many; j_gene: TRBJ1-2; v_gene: TRBV12-3/TRBV12-4; CDR3aa: CASSLTAHYGYTF; CDR3nt: TGTGCCAGCAGCTTGACAGCACACTATGGCTACACCTTC
d_gene: TRBD2; abundance: NA; j_gene: TRBJ2-3; v_gene: TRBV11-2; CDR3aa: CASSSGTSGVRDTQYF; CDR3nt: TGTGCCAGCAGCTCTGGGACTAGCGGGGTCAGAGATACGCAGTATTTT
d_gene: TRBD1; abundance: many; j_gene: TRBJ1-1; v_gene: TRBV4-3; CDR3aa: CASSQDLVAGGTEAFF; CDR3nt: TGCGCCAGCAGCCAAGATTTGGTTGCAGGGGGGACTGAAGCTTTCTTT
d_gene: NA; abundance: NA; j_gene: TRBJ2-7; v_gene: TRBV11-2; CDR3aa: CASSPTLATYEQYF; CDR3nt: TGTGCCAGCAGCCCGACCTTAGCCACCTACGAGCAGTACTTC
d_gene: NA; abundance: many; j_gene: TRBJ2-7; v_gene: TRBV2; CDR3aa: CASSVSEGTYEQYF; CDR3nt: TGTGCCAGCAGTGTATCGGAGGGGACCTACGAGCAGTACTTC
d_gene: NA; abundance: NA; j_gene: TRBJ2-6; v_gene: TRBV12-3/TRBV12-4; CDR3aa: CASSFEDPVQTSGANALTF; CDR3nt: TGTGCCAGCAGTTTTGAAGACCCCGTGCAAACCTCTGGGGCCAACGCCCTGACTTTC
d_gene: TRBD1; abundance: many; j_gene: TRBJ1-2; v_gene: TRBV29-1; CDR3aa: CSVVRTGGYGYTF; CDR3nt: TGCAGCGTTGTTAGGACAGGGGGCTATGGCTACACCTTC
d_gene: NA; abundance: many; j_gene: TRBJ2-7; v_gene: TRBV28; CDR3aa: CASKDTVLYEQYF; CDR3nt: TGTGCCAGCAAAGACACGGTCTTGTACGAGCAGTACTTC
d_gene: NA; abundance: many; j_gene: TRBJ2-7; v_gene: TRBV9; CDR3aa: CASSVDGYEQYF; CDR3nt: TGTGCCAGCAGCGTAGATGGCTACGAGCAGTACTTC
d_gene: TRBD2; abundance: many; j_gene: TRBJ2-1; v_gene: TRBV6-2/TRBV6-3; CDR3aa: CASLTATFERGGRPNEQFF; CDR3nt: TGTGCCAGTTTAACCGCCACCTTCGAGCGGGGGGGCCGTCCCAATGAGCAGTTCTTC
d_gene: TRBD1; abundance: NA; j_gene: TRBJ1-1; v_gene: TRBV11-2; CDR3aa: CASGPGLGQGPTEAFF; CDR3nt: TGTGCCAGCGGCCCAGGTCTGGGACAGGGACCCACTGAAGCTTTCTTT
d_gene: TRBD2; abundance: many; j_gene: TRBJ2-3; v_gene: TRBV9; CDR3aa: CASSVAVRLAEVSTDTQYF; CDR3nt: TGTGCCAGCAGCGTAGCGGTGAGACTAGCGGAGGTTAGCACAGATACGCAGTATTTT
d_gene: NA; abundance: few; j_gene: TRBJ1-5; v_gene: TRBV7-9; CDR3aa: CASSFFDSGNQPQHF; CDR3nt: TGTGCCAGCAGCTTTTTCGATTCAGGCAATCAGCCCCAGCATTTT
d_gene: TRBD1; abundance: few; j_gene: TRBJ2-7; v_gene: TRBV19; CDR3aa: CASSIIGQAGYEQYF; CDR3nt: TGTGCCAGTAGTATAATAGGACAGGCCGGCTACGAGCAGTACTTC
d_gene: TRBD2; abundance: NA; j_gene: TRBJ2-7; v_gene: TRBV27; CDR3aa: CASSRAGLAGYEQYF; CDR3nt: TGTGCCAGCAGTCGGGCGGGACTAGCGGGCTACGAGCAGTACTTC
d_gene: TRBD1; abundance: many; j_gene: TRBJ2-6; v_gene: TRBV24-1; CDR3aa: CATGQGSSGANVLTF; CDR3nt: TGTGCCACCGGACAGGGGTCCTCTGGGGCCAACGTCCTGACTTTC
d_gene: NA; abundance: NA; j_gene: TRBJ2-3; v_gene: TRBV7-9; CDR3aa: CASSAFGTPRTDTQYF; CDR3nt: TGTGCCAGCAGCGCCTTCGGGACACCACGCACAGATACGCAGTATTTT
d_gene: TRBD2; abundance: many; j_gene: TRBJ2-3; v_gene: TRBV4-1; CDR3aa: CASSQGLAGGGADTQYF; CDR3nt: TGCGCCAGCAGCCAAGGACTAGCGGGGGGTGGCGCAGATACGCAGTATTTT
d_gene: NA; abundance: many; j_gene: TRBJ1-1; v_gene: TRBV2; CDR3aa: CASSPGGAEAFF; CDR3nt: TGTGCCAGCAGCCCCGGCGGCGCTGAAGCTTTCTTT
d_gene: NA; abundance: many; j_gene: TRBJ2-5; v_gene: TRBV13; CDR3aa: CASSSVDYNQETQYF; CDR3nt: TGTGCCAGCAGCTCGGTGGACTATAACCAAGAGACCCAGTACTTC
d_gene: TRBD1; abundance: few; j_gene: TRBJ2-1; v_gene: TRBV13; CDR3aa: CASSMTGDVSYNEQFF; CDR3nt: TGTGCCAGCAGCATGACAGGGGATGTCTCCTACAATGAGCAGTTCTTC
d_gene: NA; abundance: few; j_gene: TRBJ2-7; v_gene: TRBV9; CDR3aa: CASSVSGNSYEQYF; CDR3nt: TGTGCCAGCAGCGTATCCGGGAACTCCTACGAGCAGTACTTC
d_gene: TRBD1; abundance: many; j_gene: TRBJ1-2; v_gene: TRBV6-1; CDR3aa: CASRRGSYGYTF; CDR3nt: TGTGCCAGTCGCAGGGGGTCCTATGGCTACACCTTC
d_gene: NA; abundance: many; j_gene: TRBJ2-7; v_gene: TRBV7-9; CDR3aa: CASSLAGVGDEQYF; CDR3nt: TGTGCCAGCAGCTTAGCAGGGGTAGGTGACGAGCAGTACTTC
d_gene: NA; abundance: NA; j_gene: TRBJ2-7; v_gene: TRBV27; CDR3aa: CASSLAADSRGSYEQYF; CDR3nt: TGTGCCAGCAGTTTAGCGGCGGACTCGAGGGGCTCCTACGAGCAGTACTTC
d_gene: NA; abundance: many; j_gene: TRBJ2-4; v_gene: TRBV5-5; CDR3aa: CASSLAPGINIQYF; CDR3nt: TGTGCCAGCAGCTTGGCACCGGGAATCAACATTCAGTACTTC
d_gene: NA; abundance: NA; j_gene: TRBJ2-2; v_gene: TRBV28; CDR3aa: CASSLLTSNTGELFF; CDR3nt: TGTGCCAGCAGTTTACTGACATCGAACACCGGGGAGCTGTTTTTT
d_gene: NA; abundance: many; j_gene: TRBJ1-2; v_gene: TRBV19; CDR3aa: CASWGTAGPNYGYTF; CDR3nt: TGTGCCAGTTGGGGTACGGCAGGACCTAACTATGGCTACACCTTC
d_gene: NA; abundance: many; j_gene: TRBJ2-6; v_gene: TRBV2; CDR3aa: CASSTHRVSGANVLTF; CDR3nt: TGTGCCAGCAGTACCCACAGGGTATCTGGGGCCAACGTCCTGACTTTC
d_gene: TRBD1; abundance: NA; j_gene: TRBJ2-2; v_gene: TRBV3-1; CDR3aa: CAGSQERQGSGELFF; CDR3nt: TGTGCCGGCAGCCAAGAACGACAGGGGTCCGGGGAGCTGTTTTTT
d_gene: TRBD2; abundance: many; j_gene: TRBJ2-1; v_gene: TRBV7-9; CDR3aa: CASSLGAGNNEQFF; CDR3nt: TGTGCCAGCAGCTTAGGAGCGGGAAACAATGAGCAGTTCTTC
d_gene: NA; abundance: NA; j_gene: TRBJ2-5; v_gene: TRBV24-1; CDR3aa: CATSDFGGETQYF; CDR3nt: TGTGCCACCAGTGATTTTGGCGGGGAGACCCAGTACTTC
d_gene: TRBD2; abundance: few; j_gene: TRBJ2-7; v_gene: TRBV5-6; CDR3aa: CASSPHLEAGDSYEQYF; CDR3nt: TGTGCCAGCAGCCCACATCTCGAAGCGGGGGACTCCTACGAGCAGTACTTC
d_gene: TRBD2; abundance: NA; j_gene: TRBJ2-3; v_gene: TRBV4-1; CDR3aa: CASSQVRSSGSSDTQYF; CDR3nt: TGCGCCAGCAGCCAAGTTCGGTCTAGCGGTTCTTCAGATACGCAGTATTTT
d_gene: NA; abundance: NA; j_gene: TRBJ2-1; v_gene: TRBV13; CDR3aa: CASSFTARVPSSYNEQFF; CDR3nt: TGTGCCAGCAGCTTTACCGCCCGCGTTCCGAGCTCCTACAATGAGCAGTTCTTC
d_gene: NA; abundance: many; j_gene: TRBJ2-5; v_gene: TRBV20-1; CDR3aa: CSAVGGETQYF; CDR3nt: TGCAGTGCTGTCGGAGGAGAGACCCAGTACTTC
d_gene: NA; abundance: few; j_gene: TRBJ2-6; v_gene: TRBV6-2/TRBV6-3; CDR3aa: CASNYEVLGSGANVLTF; CDR3nt: TGTGCCAGCAATTATGAGGTATTGGGCTCTGGGGCCAACGTCCTGACTTTC
d_gene: TRBD2; abundance: many; j_gene: TRBJ2-3; v_gene: TRBV6-5; CDR3aa: CASTPAGGPTDTQYF; CDR3nt: TGTGCCAGCACACCAGCGGGAGGGCCCACAGATACGCAGTATTTT
d_gene: NA; abundance: many; j_gene: TRBJ2-1; v_gene: TRBV30; CDR3aa: CAWAVPVWPNEQFF; CDR3nt: TGTGCCTGGGCCGTCCCGGTTTGGCCAAATGAGCAGTTCTTC
d_gene: NA; abundance: many; j_gene: TRBJ1-5; v_gene: TRBV6-2/TRBV6-3; CDR3aa: CASRWGNQPQHF; CDR3nt: TGTGCCAGCAGATGGGGAAATCAGCCCCAGCATTTT
d_gene: TRBD2; abundance: many; j_gene: TRBJ2-1; v_gene: TRBV11-2; CDR3aa: CASSLAFQAGEYNEQFF; CDR3nt: TGTGCCAGCAGCTTAGCCTTCCAAGCGGGGGAATACAATGAGCAGTTCTTC
d_gene: TRBD1; abundance: many; j_gene: TRBJ2-7; v_gene: TRBV6-5; CDR3aa: CASSYSRTGVAYEQYF; CDR3nt: TGTGCCAGCAGTTACTCGAGGACAGGGGTAGCCTACGAGCAGTACTTC
d_gene: NA; abundance: many; j_gene: TRBJ1-5; v_gene: TRBV7-6; CDR3aa: CASSLGSSQTTGHQPQHF; CDR3nt: TGTGCCAGCAGCTTAGGATCGTCCCAAACCACCGGGCATCAGCCCCAGCATTTT
d_gene: TRBD2; abundance: few; j_gene: TRBJ2-7; v_gene: TRBV18; CDR3aa: CASSPPGGDPEQYF; CDR3nt: TGTGCCAGCTCACCCCCTGGGGGGGACCCAGAGCAGTACTTC
d_gene: NA; abundance: few; j_gene: TRBJ1-1; v_gene: TRBV6-1; CDR3aa: CASSAMIRGANTEAFF; CDR3nt: TGTGCCAGCAGTGCCATGATACGGGGGGCAAACACTGAAGCTTTCTTT
d_gene: NA; abundance: many; j_gene: TRBJ2-3; v_gene: TRBV7-6; CDR3aa: CASSLGDTDTDTQYF; CDR3nt: TGTGCCAGCAGCTTAGGGGACACGGACACAGATACGCAGTATTTT
d_gene: NA; abundance: NA; j_gene: TRBJ2-7; v_gene: TRBV20-1; CDR3aa: CSAPHAPPAPYEPYF; CDR3nt: TGCAGTGCTCCCCACGCCCCCCCCGCCCCCTACGAGCCGTACTTC
d_gene: NA; abundance: NA; j_gene: TRBJ2-3; v_gene: TRBV6-2/TRBV6-3; CDR3aa: CASVRVTDTQYF; CDR3nt: TGTGCCAGCGTAAGGGTAACAGATACGCAGTATTTT
d_gene: NA; abundance: many; j_gene: TRBJ2-1; v_gene: TRBV12-3/TRBV12-4; CDR3aa: CASSLKRNEQFF; CDR3nt: TGTGCCAGCAGCCTTAAGAGGAATGAGCAGTTCTTC
d_gene: TRBD1; abundance: NA; j_gene: TRBJ2-5; v_gene: TRBV27; CDR3aa: CVSSLQGSYQETQYF; CDR3nt: TGTGTCAGCAGTTTACAGGGGTCCTACCAAGAGACCCAGTACTTC
d_gene: NA; abundance: NA; j_gene: TRBJ2-7; v_gene: TRBV3-1; CDR3aa: CASSQDIAAYEQYF; CDR3nt: TGTGCCAGCAGCCAAGATATCGCCGCCTACGAGCAGTACTTC
d_gene: TRBD1; abundance: few; j_gene: TRBJ2-2; v_gene: TRBV27; CDR3aa: CASKTGEHTGELFF; CDR3nt: TGTGCCAGCAAGACAGGGGAACACACCGGGGAGCTGTTTTTT